This TCR beta chain was identified during a study of T cell responses to AZD1222 COVID-19 vaccine. Study-wide points: Only a handful of AZD1222 recipients, several in all, had baseline seropositivity. Per reports, nearly half of all spike-specific TCRs target regions that are unmutated in variants. The study found vaccine-associated CD4 TCRs spanning spike, dominant at 160-218 and 743-854.

About this clone itself: What it recognizes is unknown.

Assay: immunoSEQ multiplex PCR; the TCRdb copy retains only in-frame clones and omits some. The sample comprises about 150,000 clones, roughly 90% of which are singletons, and approximately 3.3% rests with the top ten. The germline V and J ends were trimmed by 6 bases and 4 bases, with 19 bases remaining between them. Germline V gene sequence: CDR1 LNHDA, CDR2 SQIVND (reference sequence). CDR3 size: 15 residues. The sample consisted of peripheral blood, taken 28 days after the second AZD1222 dose. This TCR was recovered from an adult who received the AZD1222 COVID-19 vaccine. This chain connects TRBV19 to TRBJ2-7; possible D gene TRBD1, 6 bases. The CDR3 sequence: CASRKDSRLGYEQYF. For the CDR3, the DNA is TGTGCCAGTAGAAAGGACAGCCGCCTGGGGTACGAGCAGTACTTC.